This TCR beta chain was recovered during a study of metastatic and nonmetastatic thyroid tumors. Across the whole study: Repertoire data that came from the blood and tumor or nodule tissue of malignant and benign thyroid patients were compared. Study outcomes and limitations: In both blood and tumor samples, TCR beta diversity was reported significantly higher for malignant than benign nodules.

The CDR3 is 18 amino acids. The germline V and J ends were trimmed by 4 bases and 5 bases, with 27 bases remaining between them. Germline loops: CDR1 SGHAT, CDR2 FQNNGV. With MiXCR, TCRdb called clones anew from the PCR reads. The sample lists some 5,500 clones, approximately 30% occurring once. Regarding this clone: Its antigen is unknown.

Every patient was untreated before thyroid surgery. The J gene is TRBJ2-7, the V gene TRBV11-2; D is possibly TRBD1 (7 bases). The sample comprised adjacent normal tissue. The sequence came from a female donor with papillary thyroid cancer or a benign thyroid nodule (not recorded which). Some clones in this sample may be carry-over from other donors' samples. CDR3 in DNA: TGTGCCAGCAGCTCAGGGGGGCGTAACTCGCAGGGGAGGAACGAGCAGTACTTC. This sequence encodes CASSSGGRNSQGRNEQYF.